Listed here is a single TCR beta chain. This entry comes from a study of control samples from healthy donors and cancer patients. Measured with immunoSEQ multiplex PCR; TCRdb has only the in-frame clones, and not every one. The sample holds 150,000 to 200,000 clones, about 90% seen once. V lost 5 bases, J lost 8 bases, and 16 bases lay in between. The CDR3 has 13 amino acids. Germline CDR1 SGHKS, CDR2 YYEKEE (reference sequence). This rearrangement joins TRBV5-5 to TRBJ1-2; TRBD1 might be the D (6 bases). The source of this sequence is a woman in her forties or fifties in good health. Sequencing input: blood. CDR3 sequence reads: CASRIQGTPGYTF. The CDR3, as DNA: TGTGCCAGCAGGATACAGGGAACGCCCGGCTACACCTTC.